Below, 9 T cell receptor beta chains from the same sample are listed, as sequenced in a study of T cell repertoires in cytomegalovirus infection (dated by TCRdb to the late 2010s). These receptors lack a known antigen. The treatment or condition label on this specimen signifies: in vitro stimulation with specific CMV peptide epitopes to enrich CMV-specific T cells. Instrument used: Illumina HiSeq 1500. Through fastp at Q25 and MiXCR, TCRdb rebuilt clones from the public reads, retaining in-frame beta chains. Rows are combined by CDR3 protein, so each entry shows the most common genes and DNA. The sample table contains 380,000 or so distinct CDR3 sequences; only one count was recorded for approximately 30% of them. The top ten clonotypes cover approximately 12% of the sample. The source material was cultured PBMCs, sampled from culture after CMV antigen stimulation. The receptors stem from a human donor in good health (CMV status not recorded). Some clones in this sample may be carry-over from other donors' samples.

This clonotype occurred many times. The rearrangement uses TRBV7-2 and TRBJ2-3; D is ambiguous. The length of the CDR3 is 15 residues. Germline V gives CDR1 SGHTA, CDR2 FQGNSA. With 5 bases removed from V and 3 bases from J, the gap between germline ends came to 15 bases. Here the CDR3 reads CASSVGNFGTDTQYF. CDR3 nucleotides: TGTGCCAGCAGCGTAGGGAACTTTGGGACAGATACGCAGTATTTT. The full variable domain, with the rest looked up from reference TRBV7-2 and TRBJ2-3, is GAGVSQSPSNKVTEKGKDVELRCDPISGHTALYWYRQSLGQGLEFLIYFQGNSAPDKSGLPSDRFSAERTGGSVSTLTIQRTQQEDSAVYLCASSVGNFGTDTQYFGPGTRLTVL.

The rearrangement uses TRBV7-2 and TRBJ2-5; D remains ambiguous. Trimming took off 1 base at V and 0 bases at J, with 3 bases between the two ends. CDR1 SGHTA and CDR2 FQGNSA come from the germline V gene. This CDR3 region has 13 residues. DNA of the CDR3: TGTGCCAGCAGCTTAGAATACCAAGAGACCCAGTACTTC. Protein sequence: CASSLEYQETQYF.

The rearrangement links TRBV7-3 to TRBJ2-1; 9 bases align to TRBD2. V was clipped by 5 bases and J by 9 bases; unmatched bases: 14. The CDR3 covers 16 residues. Germline V gene sequence: CDR1 SGHTA, CDR2 FQGTGA. The CDR3 region is CASSRRGGLAYVEQFF. The CDR3 DNA follows: TGTGCCAGCAGCAGAAGGGGGGGACTAGCCTACGTTGAGCAGTTCTTC.

This clonotype was detected a few times. The chain uses TRBV7-2 and TRBJ2-3; 11 bases map to TRBD2. The CDR3 spans 16 residues. Germline assignment: CDR1 SGHTA and CDR2 FQGNSA. V shed 6 bases, J shed 4 bases, and the junction held 9 bases outside the gene matches. The DNA of the CDR3 is TGTGCCAGCAGGGAAACTAGCGGGAGAGTATCAGATACGCAGTATTTT. Translation gives CASRETSGRVSDTQYF.

The chain recombines TRBV7-2 with TRBJ1-5; D not resolved. CDR1 is SGHTA and CDR2 is FQGNSA in the germline V gene. V lost 1 base, J lost 6 bases, and 13 bases lay in between. The CDR3 consists of 15 residues. The CDR3 loop reads CASSLDRTPGQPQHF. As DNA, the CDR3 is TGTGCCAGCAGCTTAGACCGGACCCCCGGTCAGCCCCAGCATTTT.

This clonotype was seen only a few times. CDR3 nucleotides: TGTGCCAGCAGCCCGGGACTAGCGGGAGCTGGAGATACGCAGTATTTT. This sequence encodes CASSPGLAGAGDTQYF. The V call is TRBV7-2, the J call TRBJ2-3; 14 nucleotides align to TRBD2. This CDR3 has 16 amino acids. V was pared by 5 bases and J by 5 bases, with 6 bases of the junction left unmatched. Germline values: CDR1 SGHTA, CDR2 FQGNSA.

The chain carries TRBV28 and TRBJ1-1; D remains unclear. Germline CDR1 is MDHEN and CDR2 is SYDVKM. The CDR3 loop spans 15 amino acids. Trimming shortened V by 6 bases and J by 2 bases, and 16 bases separated the two germline ends. CDR3 in amino acids: CASSLSRAINTEAFF. The CDR3 DNA reads as TGTGCCAGCAGCCTCTCTAGGGCAATAAACACTGAAGCTTTCTTT.

This clonotype was seen ten or more times. CDR3 region: CASSLVGGQGGSYNEQFF. DNA for the CDR3: TGTGCCAGCAGCTTAGTGGGCGGACAGGGGGGCTCCTACAATGAGCAGTTCTTC. The chain links TRBV7-2 to TRBJ2-1; 10 nucleotides agree with TRBD1. There are 18 residues in the CDR3. Germline V gene data show CDR1 as SGHTA and CDR2 as FQGNSA. Losses at the gene ends were 1 base for V and 0 bases for J; bases not matched to a gene: 6. Full variable domain (missing parts from reference TRBV7-2 and TRBJ2-1): GAGVSQSPSNKVTEKGKDVELRCDPISGHTALYWYRQSLGQGLEFLIYFQGNSAPDKSGLPSDRFSAERTGGSVSTLTIQRTQQEDSAVYLCASSLVGGQGGSYNEQFFGPGTRLTVL.

The table lists this clonotype with a count of one. This rearrangement joins TRBV20-1 to TRBJ2-7; TRBD2 agrees at 8 bases. After removal of 5 bases from V and 2 bases from J, the junction contained 5 bases not matched to a gene. Germline CDR1 reads DFQATT; CDR2 reads SNEGSKA (reference sequence). The CDR3 has 13 amino acids. The CDR3 sequence is CSAVSGLAYEQYF. The CDR3 DNA is TGCAGTGCTGTATCGGGACTAGCCTACGAGCAGTACTTC.